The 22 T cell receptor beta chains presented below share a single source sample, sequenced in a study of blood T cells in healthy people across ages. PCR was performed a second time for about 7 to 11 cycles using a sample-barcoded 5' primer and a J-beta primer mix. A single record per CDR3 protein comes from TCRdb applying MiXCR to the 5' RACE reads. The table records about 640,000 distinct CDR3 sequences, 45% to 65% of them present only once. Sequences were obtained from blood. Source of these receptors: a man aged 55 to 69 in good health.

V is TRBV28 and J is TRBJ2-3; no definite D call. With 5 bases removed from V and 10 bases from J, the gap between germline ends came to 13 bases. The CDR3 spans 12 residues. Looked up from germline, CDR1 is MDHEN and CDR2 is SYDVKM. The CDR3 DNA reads TGTGCCAGCAGTCCTCGCCCTGGTGCGCAGTATTTT. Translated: CASSPRPGAQYF.

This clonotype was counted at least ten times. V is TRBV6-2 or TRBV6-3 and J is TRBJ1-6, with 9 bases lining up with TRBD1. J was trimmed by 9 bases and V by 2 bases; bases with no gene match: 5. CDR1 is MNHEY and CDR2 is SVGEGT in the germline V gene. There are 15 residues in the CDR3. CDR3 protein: CASSYRDRESSPLHF. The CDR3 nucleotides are TGTGCCAGCAGTTACCGGGACAGGGAGAGTTCACCCCTCCACTTT.

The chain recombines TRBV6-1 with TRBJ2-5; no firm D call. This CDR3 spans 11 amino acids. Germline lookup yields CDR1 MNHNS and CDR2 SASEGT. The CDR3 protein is CAGLEQETQYF. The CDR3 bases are TGTGCTGGCTTGGAGCAAGAGACCCAGTACTTC.

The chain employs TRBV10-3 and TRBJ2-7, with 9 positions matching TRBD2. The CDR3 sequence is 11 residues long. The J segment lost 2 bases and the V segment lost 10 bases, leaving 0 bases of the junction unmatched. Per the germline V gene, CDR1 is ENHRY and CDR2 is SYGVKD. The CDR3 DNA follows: TGTGCCAGCGGGAGGGCCTACGAGCAGTACTTC. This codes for CASGRAYEQYF.

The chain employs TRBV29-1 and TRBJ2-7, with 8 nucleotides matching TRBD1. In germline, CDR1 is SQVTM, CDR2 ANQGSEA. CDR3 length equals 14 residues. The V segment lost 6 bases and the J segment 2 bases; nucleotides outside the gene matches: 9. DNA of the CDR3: TGCAGCGTCGCCCGACAGGGGAACGCCTACGAGCAGTACTTC. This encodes CSVARQGNAYEQYF.

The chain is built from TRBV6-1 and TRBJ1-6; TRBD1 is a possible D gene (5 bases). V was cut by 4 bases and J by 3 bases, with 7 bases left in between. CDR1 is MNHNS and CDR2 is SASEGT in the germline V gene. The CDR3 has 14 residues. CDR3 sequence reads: CASSGQSYNSPLHF. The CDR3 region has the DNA TGTGCCAGCAGTGGACAGAGCTATAATTCACCCCTCCACTTT.

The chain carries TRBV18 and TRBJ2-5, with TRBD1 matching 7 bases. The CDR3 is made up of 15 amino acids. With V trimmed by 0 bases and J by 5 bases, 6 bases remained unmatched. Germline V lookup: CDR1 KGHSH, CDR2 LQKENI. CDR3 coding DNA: TGTGCCAGCTCACCACCCGGGACAGTTAGGGAGACCCAGTACTTC. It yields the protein CASSPPGTVRETQYF.

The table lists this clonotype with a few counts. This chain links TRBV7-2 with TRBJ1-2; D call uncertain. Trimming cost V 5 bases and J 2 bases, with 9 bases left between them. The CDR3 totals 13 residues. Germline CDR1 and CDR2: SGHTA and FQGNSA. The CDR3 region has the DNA TGTGCCAGCAGCAGGGTGGACAACTATGGCTACACCTTC. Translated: CASSRVDNYGYTF.

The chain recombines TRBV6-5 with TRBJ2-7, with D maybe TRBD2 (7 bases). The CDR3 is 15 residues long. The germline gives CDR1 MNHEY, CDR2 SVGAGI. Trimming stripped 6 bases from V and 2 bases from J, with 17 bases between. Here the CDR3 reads CASRAGTQDPYEQYF. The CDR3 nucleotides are TGTGCCAGCAGAGCGGGGACACAAGATCCCTACGAGCAGTACTTC.

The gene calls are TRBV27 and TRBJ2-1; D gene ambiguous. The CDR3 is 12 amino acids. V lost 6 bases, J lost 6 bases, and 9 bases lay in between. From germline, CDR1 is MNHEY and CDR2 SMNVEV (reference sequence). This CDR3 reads CASRAPPNEQFF. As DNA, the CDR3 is TGTGCCAGCAGAGCTCCCCCCAATGAGCAGTTCTTC.

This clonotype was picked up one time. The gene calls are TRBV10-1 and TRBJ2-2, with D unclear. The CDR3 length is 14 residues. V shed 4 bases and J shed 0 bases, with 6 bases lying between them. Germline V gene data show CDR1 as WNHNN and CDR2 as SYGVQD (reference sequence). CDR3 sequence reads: CASSASPNTGELFF. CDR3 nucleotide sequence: TGCGCCAGCAGTGCTAGTCCGAACACCGGGGAGCTGTTTTTT.

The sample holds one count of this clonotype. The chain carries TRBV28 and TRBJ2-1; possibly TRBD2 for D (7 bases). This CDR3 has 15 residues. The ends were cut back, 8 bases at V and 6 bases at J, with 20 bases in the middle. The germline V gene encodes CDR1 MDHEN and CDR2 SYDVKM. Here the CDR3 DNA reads TGTGCCAGCGGTTCCCAGGGGAGGGGAGTCAATGAGCAGTTCTTC. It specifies CASGSQGRGVNEQFF.

CDR3 region: CASSQVGTPGPGQYF. CDR3 DNA: TGCGCCAGCAGCCAAGTAGGGACTCCGGGCCCCGGCCAGTACTTC. The chain recombines TRBV4-1 with TRBJ2-5; TRBD2 might be the D (6 bases). CDR1 is MGHRA, CDR2 YSYEKL, per germline. There are 15 residues in the CDR3. Between the trimmed V and J ends, which lost 1 base and 10 bases, there was a span of 19 bases.

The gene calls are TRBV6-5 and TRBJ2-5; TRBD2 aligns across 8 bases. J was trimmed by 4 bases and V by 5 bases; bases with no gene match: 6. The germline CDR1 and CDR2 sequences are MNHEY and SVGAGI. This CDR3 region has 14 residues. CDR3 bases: TGTGCCAGCAGTCGGGGGGGCCGTTTAGAGACCCAGTACTTC. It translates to CASSRGGRLETQYF.

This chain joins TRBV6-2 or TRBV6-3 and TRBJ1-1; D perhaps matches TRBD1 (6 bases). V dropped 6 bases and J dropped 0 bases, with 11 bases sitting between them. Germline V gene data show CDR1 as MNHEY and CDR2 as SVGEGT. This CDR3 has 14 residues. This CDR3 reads CASRVQGMNTEAFF. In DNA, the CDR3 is TGTGCCAGCAGGGTACAGGGCATGAACACTGAAGCTTTCTTT.

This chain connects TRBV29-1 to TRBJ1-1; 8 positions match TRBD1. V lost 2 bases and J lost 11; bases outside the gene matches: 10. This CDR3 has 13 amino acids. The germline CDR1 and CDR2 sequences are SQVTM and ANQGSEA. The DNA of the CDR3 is TGCAGCGTTGAAACCCCGGGACAGGCCAACGCTTTCTTT. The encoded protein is CSVETPGQANAFF.

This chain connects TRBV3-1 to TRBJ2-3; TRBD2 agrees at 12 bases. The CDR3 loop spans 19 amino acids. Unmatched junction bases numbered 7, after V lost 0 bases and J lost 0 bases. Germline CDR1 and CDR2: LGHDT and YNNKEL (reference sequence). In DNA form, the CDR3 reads TGTGCCAGCAGCCAAGATCTTGGACTAGCGGGGCCCAGCACAGATACGCAGTATTTT. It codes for CASSQDLGLAGPSTDTQYF.

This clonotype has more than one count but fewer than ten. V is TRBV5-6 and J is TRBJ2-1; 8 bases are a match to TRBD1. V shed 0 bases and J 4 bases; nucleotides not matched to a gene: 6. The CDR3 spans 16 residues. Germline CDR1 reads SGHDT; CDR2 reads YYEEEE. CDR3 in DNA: TGTGCCAGCAGCTTGGTTGGGACAGGACCGTACAATGAGCAGTTCTTC. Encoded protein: CASSLVGTGPYNEQFF.

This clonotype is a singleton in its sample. CDR3 region: CAIRGGYSGPDTQYF. The CDR3 nucleotides read TGTGCCATCAGGGGGGGGTATTCGGGACCAGATACGCAGTATTTT. This rearrangement joins TRBV10-3 to TRBJ2-3; 7 bases fit TRBD2. CDR3 size: 15 residues. V shed 6 bases, J shed 4 bases, and the junction held 10 bases outside the gene matches. Germline V gene sequence: CDR1 ENHRY, CDR2 SYGVKD.

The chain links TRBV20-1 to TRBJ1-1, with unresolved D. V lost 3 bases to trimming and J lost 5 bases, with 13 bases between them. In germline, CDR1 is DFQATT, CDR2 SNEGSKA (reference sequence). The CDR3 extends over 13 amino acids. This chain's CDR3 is CSARGRVGTEAFF. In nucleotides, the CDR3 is TGCAGTGCTAGGGGGAGAGTGGGGACTGAAGCTTTCTTT.

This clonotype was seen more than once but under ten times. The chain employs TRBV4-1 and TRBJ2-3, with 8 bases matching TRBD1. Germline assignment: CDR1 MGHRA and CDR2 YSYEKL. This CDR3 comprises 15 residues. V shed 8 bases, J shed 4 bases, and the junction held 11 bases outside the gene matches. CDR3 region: CASGRTGQGSDTQYF. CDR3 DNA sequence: TGCGCCAGCGGCAGGACAGGACAGGGTTCAGATACGCAGTATTTT.

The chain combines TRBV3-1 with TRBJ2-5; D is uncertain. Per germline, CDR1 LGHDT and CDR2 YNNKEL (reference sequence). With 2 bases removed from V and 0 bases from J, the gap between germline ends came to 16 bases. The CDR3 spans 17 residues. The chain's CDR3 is CASSQYFPAQNQETQYF. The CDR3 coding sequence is TGTGCCAGCAGCCAATACTTTCCAGCACAAAACCAAGAGACCCAGTACTTC.